This TCR beta chain was captured by sequencing in a study of cytomegalovirus exposure and HLA in healthy donors. Study outcomes and limitations: Upon later analysis, TCR association rates were observed to vary by HLA locus, being highest for DRB1 and lowest for HLA-C. Further analysis was carried out later, and it showed several of the most significant clusters appearing linked to common viral pathogens.

J lost 2 bases, V lost 3 bases, and 7 bases had no gene match. Per the germline V gene, CDR1 is SGDLS and CDR2 is YYNGEE. The CDR3 sequence is 16 residues long. With 60 Vbeta and 13 Jbeta primers, the PCR was carried out. Profiling relied on immunoSEQ multiplex PCR, and the TCRdb table lists in-frame clones only, not all of them. This table holds nearly 110,000 clones, over 75% found once. Points on this clone: What it binds is not known.

The TCR originated in a man in his 60s in good health and CMV-seronegative. The chain couples TRBV9 to TRBJ2-1; 8 bases line up with TRBD1. Source material: PBMCs. The CDR3 DNA reads as TGTGCCAGCAGCGACTTAGGGACAGGAACCTACAATGAGCAGTTCTTC. This encodes CASSDLGTGTYNEQFF. Full variable domain (missing parts from reference TRBV9 and TRBJ2-1): DSGVTQTPKHLITATGQRVTLRCSPRSGDLSVYWYQQSLDQGLQFLIQYYNGEERAKGNILERFSAQQFPDLHSELNLSSLELGDSALYFCASSDLGTGTYNEQFFGPGTRLTVL.